The 22 T cell receptor beta chains below come from one sample, sequenced in a study of preoperative IRX-2 immunotherapy in early breast cancer. Method: immunoSEQ multiplex PCR; TCRdb's copy keeps in-frame clones and lacks some. This table has roughly 57,000 clones, approximately 94% appearing once. Treatment described: preoperative locoregional IRX-2 cytokine immunotherapy. The sample was gathered from a patient treated with IRX-2 immunotherapy. All receptors come from a human donor with breast cancer.

This chain links TRBV5-6 with TRBJ2-1; D not certain. Germline V CDR1 and CDR2: SGHDT, YYEEEE. There are 12 residues in the CDR3. V lost 2 bases and J 14 bases, leaving 14 bases between the germline ends. In nucleotides, the CDR3 is TGTGCCAGCAGCTTTTCGCGTGGCGGCAAGTTCTTC. This translates into CASSFSRGGKFF. Filled out from reference TRBV5-6 and TRBJ2-1, the complete variable domain reads DAGVTQSPTHLIKTRGQQVTLRCSPKSGHDTVSWYQQALGQGPQFIFQYYEEEERQRGNFPDRFSGHQFPNYSSELNVNALLLGDSALYLCASSFSRGGKFFGPGTRLTVL.

The V gene is TRBV7-3, the J gene TRBJ2-1; D ambiguous. V gave up 0 bases and J gave up 0 bases, with 6 bases separating them. The germline CDR1 and CDR2 sequences are SGHTA and FQGTGA. The CDR3 runs to 15 residues. The CDR3 DNA reads as TGTGCCAGCAGCTTAACCTGGAGCTCCTACAATGAGCAGTTCTTC. It encodes CASSLTWSSYNEQFF. Drawing the rest from reference TRBV7-3 and TRBJ2-1, the complete variable domain is GAGVSQTPSNKVTEKGKYVELRCDPISGHTALYWYRQSLGQGPEFLIYFQGTGAADDSGLPNDRFFAVRPEGSVSTLKIQRTERGDSAVYLCASSLTWSSYNEQFFGPGTRLTVL.

This clone was observed a single time. The V and J genes are TRBV28 and TRBJ1-2; D unclear. The CDR3 runs 13 residues. CDR1 and CDR2 from the germline V gene are MDHEN and SYDVKM. With 3 bases removed from V and 8 bases from J, the gap between germline ends came to 13 bases. The CDR3 bases are TGTGCCAGCAGTTTCTTCCGGCAAGCGGGCTACACCTTC. Translating gives CASSFFRQAGYTF.

The chain joins TRBV13 to TRBJ2-7; TRBD2 might be the D (7 bases). Germline CDR1 reads PRHDT; CDR2 reads FYEKMQ (reference sequence). Between the trimmed V and J ends, which lost 2 bases and 3 bases, there was a span of 14 bases. There are 15 residues in the CDR3. The CDR3 here is CASSLNTGGGYEQYF. DNA for the CDR3: TGTGCCAGCAGCTTAAACACGGGGGGCGGCTACGAGCAGTACTTC. Together with reference TRBV13 and TRBJ2-7, the CDR3 gives the full variable domain: AAGVIQSPRHLIKEKRETATLKCYPIPRHDTVYWYQQGPGQDPQFLISFYEKMQSDKGSIPDRFSAQQFSDYHSELNMSSLELGDSALYFCASSLNTGGGYEQYFGPGTRLTVT.

This chain uses TRBV9 with TRBJ1-6; D gene ambiguous. This CDR3 is 15 amino acids long. V was trimmed by 4 bases and J by 4 bases, leaving 12 bases between them. Germline V gives CDR1 SGDLS, CDR2 YYNGEE. CDR3 nucleotides: TGTGCCAGCAGCCCCCCCGGACGGTATAATTCACCCCTCCACTTT. Its protein is CASSPPGRYNSPLHF.

This chain links TRBV5-8 with TRBJ1-4; D may be TRBD1 (6 bases). Trimming took 7 bases from V and 5 from J, leaving 12 bases between them. This CDR3 has 13 amino acids. The germline V gene has CDR1 SGHTS and CDR2 YDEGEE. CDR3 region: CASDIGGNEKLFF. As DNA, the CDR3 is TGTGCCAGCGACATCGGGGGCAATGAAAAACTGTTTTTT.

This clone turned up a few times. This rearrangement joins TRBV4-3 to TRBJ2-7; 9 bases are a match to TRBD2. Germline V gene lookup returns CDR1 LGHNA and CDR2 YSLEER. V gave up 1 base and J gave up 3 bases; unmatched junction bases: 4. CDR3 length equals 15 residues. This chain's CDR3 is CASSQGTSGFYEQYF. CDR3 DNA: TGCGCCAGCAGCCAAGGAACTAGCGGGTTCTACGAGCAGTACTTC.

The chain is built from TRBV9 and TRBJ1-1; TRBD1 is a possible D gene (5 bases). CDR1 SGDLS and CDR2 YYNGEE come from the germline V gene. V lost 0 bases and J lost 0, with 6 bases in between. This CDR3 has 14 residues. CDR3 nucleotide sequence: TGTGCCAGCAGCGTAGGGGGGATGAACACTGAAGCTTTCTTT. It codes for CASSVGGMNTEAFF.

The J gene is TRBJ2-7, the V gene TRBV28, with unresolved D. Trimming took off 3 bases at V and 4 bases at J, with 4 bases between the two ends. CDR3 length: 11 residues. In germline, CDR1 is MDHEN, CDR2 SYDVKM. This CDR3 is CASSLMYEQYF. The CDR3 DNA reads TGTGCCAGCAGTTTGATGTACGAGCAGTACTTC.

The gene calls are TRBV27 and TRBJ2-1, with D possibly TRBD1 on 6 matching bases. Germline CDR1 is MNHEY and CDR2 is SMNVEV (reference sequence). With 5 bases removed from V and 9 bases from J, the gap between germline ends came to 20 bases. CDR3 length: 15 amino acids. CDR3 in amino acids: CASSPRDITAGEQFF. The CDR3 DNA reads as TGTGCCAGCAGTCCCCGGGACATAACGGCGGGTGAGCAGTTCTTC.

The chain has TRBV4-2 and TRBJ1-3; D unclear. Germline values: CDR1 LGHNA, CDR2 YNFKEQ. Trimming took 1 base from V and 0 from J, leaving 7 bases between them. The CDR3 covers 15 residues. Here the CDR3 reads CASSQVKSSGNTIYF. The CDR3 DNA reads TGTGCCAGCAGCCAAGTTAAGAGCTCTGGAAACACCATATATTTT.

The V and J genes are TRBV10-3 and TRBJ2-7, with 7 positions matching TRBD2. The germline V gene encodes CDR1 ENHRY and CDR2 SYGVKD. The CDR3 sequence is 13 residues long. V was pared by 8 bases and J by 6 bases, with 10 bases of the junction left unmatched. CDR3 sequence: CAIPSGLGGEQYF. CDR3 nucleotide sequence: TGTGCCATCCCTAGCGGCCTCGGGGGCGAGCAGTACTTC.

This chain links TRBV18 with TRBJ2-4; D might be TRBD2 (6 bases). Trimming stripped 6 bases from V and 2 bases from J, with 14 bases between. CDR3 length equals 15 residues. Germline assignment: CDR1 KGHSH and CDR2 LQKENI. The CDR3 DNA reads TGTGCCAGCTCCCCGACTAGATCGTCCAAAAACATTCAGTACTTC. Its translation is CASSPTRSSKNIQYF.

V and J are TRBV28 and TRBJ2-7; D is undetermined. V was clipped by 0 bases and J by 1 base, with 1 base between them. CDR1 and CDR2 (germline): MDHEN, SYDVKM. The CDR3 runs 12 residues. CDR3 in amino acids: CASSLWSYEQYF. In DNA form, the CDR3 reads TGTGCCAGCAGTTTATGGTCCTACGAGCAGTACTTC.

The genes are TRBV18 and TRBJ2-3; 8 bases align to TRBD2. CDR1 and CDR2 from the germline V gene are KGHSH and LQKENI. The CDR3 loop spans 14 amino acids. V lost 6 bases to trimming and J lost 4 bases; unmatched junction nucleotides: 6. CDR3 in amino acids: CASSRLTSADTQYF. The CDR3 nucleotides are TGTGCCAGCTCCCGCCTGACTAGCGCAGATACGCAGTATTTT. Combining the CDR3 with reference TRBV18 and TRBJ2-3 gives the whole variable domain NAGVMQNPRHLVRRRGQEARLRCSPMKGHSHVYWYRQLPEEGLKFMVYLQKENIIDESGMPKERFSAEFPKEGPSILRIQQVVRGDSAAYFCASSRLTSADTQYFGPGTRLTVL.

The chain has TRBV28 and TRBJ2-7; the D is unclear. The V and J ends lost 6 bases and 0 bases respectively, with 15 bases between them. CDR1 MDHEN and CDR2 SYDVKM come from the germline V gene. The CDR3 has 15 amino acids. The CDR3 DNA follows: TGTGCCAGCAGCCCACCCCAACTGAACTCCTACGAGCAGTACTTC. Residues: CASSPPQLNSYEQYF. The full variable domain, in which reference TRBV28 and TRBJ2-7 provide the parts outside the CDR3, is DVKVTQSSRYLVKRTGEKVFLECVQDMDHENMFWYRQDPGLGLRLIYFSYDVKMKEKGDIPEGYSVSREKKERFSLILESASTNQTSMYLCASSPPQLNSYEQYFGPGTRLTVT.

V gene TRBV7-1 combines with J gene TRBJ1-6; D perhaps matches TRBD1 (5 bases). TRBV7-1 is identified as an open reading frame with a role that is uncertain. V shed 5 bases and J shed 9 bases, with 8 bases lying between them. The CDR3 loop spans 12 amino acids. CDR3 coding DNA: TGTGCCAGCAGCGGGGGACTTTCACCCCTCCACTTT. This sequence encodes CASSGGLSPLHF.

The chain employs TRBV28 and TRBJ2-1, with 13 bases lining up with TRBD2. The germline V gene encodes CDR1 MDHEN and CDR2 SYDVKM. CDR3 length equals 17 residues. V gave up 5 bases and J gave up 7 bases; unmatched junction bases: 11. In DNA form, the CDR3 reads TGTGCCAGCAGTCGACCACCCCCGGGACTAGCGGGAAATGAGCAGTTCTTC. Amino acid sequence: CASSRPPPGLAGNEQFF.

J is TRBJ2-7 and V is TRBV7-2, with D unresolved. This CDR3 spans 14 amino acids. The V end lost 5 bases, the J end lost 0 bases, and 11 bases lay between the germline ends. The germline V gene encodes CDR1 SGHTA and CDR2 FQGNSA. CDR3 protein: CASSPDRISYEQYF. Here the CDR3 DNA reads TGTGCCAGCAGCCCCGACCGGATCTCCTACGAGCAGTACTTC.

The J gene is TRBJ1-1, the V gene TRBV11-1; the D is unclear. The CDR3 is 12 residues long. Germline assignment: CDR1 SGHAT and CDR2 FQDESV (reference sequence). V lost 5 bases, J lost 7 bases, and 11 bases lay in between. The CDR3 here is CASSPRTGEAFF. The CDR3 bases are TGTGCCAGCAGCCCGAGGACGGGTGAAGCTTTCTTT. Looking up the rest from reference TRBV11-1 and TRBJ1-1 gives the full variable domain: EAEVAQSPRYKITEKSQAVAFWCDPISGHATLYWYRQILGQGPELLVQFQDESVVDDSQLPKDRFSAERLKGVDSTLKIQPAELGDSAMYLCASSPRTGEAFFGQGTRLTVV.

This sequence joins TRBV10-3 and TRBJ2-1; no clear D. V was cut by 0 bases and J by 10 bases, with 10 bases left in between. Per germline, CDR1 ENHRY and CDR2 SYGVKD. This CDR3 has 13 residues. The CDR3 here is CAISESGNNEQFF. Here the CDR3 DNA reads TGTGCCATCAGTGAGTCGGGGAATAACGAGCAGTTCTTC.

This chain uses TRBV7-2 with TRBJ1-4; D gene ambiguous. Germline lookup yields CDR1 SGHTA and CDR2 FQGNSA. The V end lost 1 base, the J end lost 5 bases, and 8 bases lay between the germline ends. This CDR3 has 14 residues. CDR3 sequence: CASSLDRSNEKLFF. The CDR3 DNA follows: TGTGCCAGCAGCTTAGACAGATCCAATGAAAAACTGTTTTTT.